Listed here are 6 T cell receptor beta chains from one sample, sequenced in a study of resident and recirculating memory T cells in vitiligo. The repertoire was sequenced with immunoSEQ multiplex PCR; TCRdb's copy has only in-frame clones and lacks some. Of tens of thousands of clones in the sample, approximately 90% were seen once. Sequenced: blood. These receptor sequences come from a male donor with vitiligo.

The chain combines TRBV5-4 with TRBJ2-5; tentative D call: TRBD1 (6 bases). The V end lost 4 bases, the J end lost 0 bases, and 16 bases lay between the germline ends. The CDR3 spans 16 residues. The germline V gene encodes CDR1 SGHNT and CDR2 YYREEE (reference sequence). The CDR3 coding sequence is TGTGCCAGCAGCGCTGTCGGCAGGGGCGACCAAGAGACCCAGTACTTC. Amino acid sequence: CASSAVGRGDQETQYF.

The chain combines TRBV7-9 with TRBJ1-4, with TRBD1 matching 9 bases. This CDR3 has 14 amino acids. CDR1 and CDR2 (germline): SEHNR, FQNEAQ (reference sequence). The ends lost 5 bases at V and 3 bases at J; junction bases unmatched: 1. The CDR3 sequence is CASSRQGANEKLFF. CDR3 sequence (DNA): TGTGCCAGCAGCCGACAGGGGGCTAATGAAAAACTGTTTTTT.

This rearrangement joins TRBV7-8 to TRBJ1-1; D uncertain. This CDR3 is 13 amino acids long. The V gene's germline CDR1 is SGHVS and CDR2 FQNEAQ. Trimming took off 2 bases at V and 1 base at J, with 5 bases between the two ends. Here the CDR3 reads CASSLYRNTEAFF. For the CDR3, the DNA is TGTGCCAGCAGCTTATACAGGAACACTGAAGCTTTCTTT.

V and J are TRBV4-3 and TRBJ2-7; D is ambiguous. Germline lookup yields CDR1 LGHNA and CDR2 YSLEER. With 0 bases removed from V and 3 bases from J, the gap between germline ends came to 6 bases. The CDR3 is made up of 13 amino acids. The CDR3 loop is CASSQDFGYEQYF. DNA for the CDR3: TGCGCCAGCAGCCAAGATTTCGGCTACGAGCAGTACTTC.

The chain joins TRBV7-2 to TRBJ1-5; possibly TRBD1 for D (5 bases). V lost 6 bases, J lost 2 bases, and 14 bases lay in between. The CDR3 contains 15 residues. Germline V gene lookup returns CDR1 SGHTA and CDR2 FQGNSA. The CDR3 coding sequence is TGTGCCAGCAGTTCACTCAGGGAGGGCAATCAGCCCCAGCATTTT. Encoded protein: CASSSLREGNQPQHF.

The chain carries TRBV7-9 and TRBJ1-4; D remains ambiguous. Germline loops: CDR1 SEHNR, CDR2 FQNEAQ (reference sequence). V was clipped by 2 bases and J by 3 bases, with 13 bases between them. The CDR3 covers 16 residues. CDR3: CASSLRSGLANEKLFF. The CDR3 bases are TGTGCCAGCAGCTTAAGGAGCGGGCTGGCTAATGAAAAACTGTTTTTT. The full variable domain, rest sourced from reference TRBV7-9 and TRBJ1-4, is DTGVSQNPRHKITKRGQNVTFRCDPISEHNRLYWYRQTLGQGPEFLTYFQNEAQLEKSRLLSDRFSAERPKGSFSTLEIQRTEQGDSAMYLCASSLRSGLANEKLFFGSGTQLSVL.